Shown below are 22 T cell receptor beta chains from a single sample sequenced in a study of a mutant IDH1 vaccine in newly diagnosed glioma. Assay: immunoSEQ multiplex PCR; the TCRdb copy retains only in-frame clones and omits some. Counted here are 70,000 to 100,000 clones, roughly four fifths occurring once; the ten biggest clones make up 5.3%. Described time point: baseline, week 1 (first vaccination visit). Specified treatment: pre-vaccination baseline after standard-of-care therapy. Sequencing used PBMCs, obtained from a glioma patient treated with radiotherapy, temozolomide or both. The receptors were sampled from a man aged 35 to 55 with glioma. Some clones in this sample may be carry-over from other donors' samples.

The chain joins TRBV5-8 to TRBJ1-2, with D possibly matching TRBD1 (5 bases). Germline CDR1 is SGHTS and CDR2 is YDEGEE. V was clipped by 1 base and J by 4 bases, with 8 bases between them. The CDR3 contains 13 residues. This CDR3 reads CASSLQGSYGYTF. The CDR3 DNA follows: TGTGCCAGCAGCTTGCAGGGAAGCTATGGCTACACCTTC. The variable domain in full, completed from reference TRBV5-8 and TRBJ1-2, reads EAGVTQSPTHLIKTRGQQATLRCSPISGHTSVYWYQQALGLGLQFLLWYDEGEERNRGNFPPRFSGRQFPNYSSELNVNALELEDSALYLCASSLQGSYGYTFGSGTRLTVV.

The chain couples TRBV6-6 to TRBJ2-7; the D is unclear. This CDR3 has 11 amino acids. The ends were cut back, 2 bases at V and 5 bases at J, with 4 bases in the middle. Germline V gene data show CDR1 as MNHNY and CDR2 as SVGAGI (reference sequence). DNA of the CDR3: TGTGCCAGCAGTTACGCCCACGAGCAGTACTTC. Its protein is CASSYAHEQYF.

The rearrangement links TRBV25-1 to TRBJ1-2; 9 nucleotides align to TRBD1. This CDR3 is 18 amino acids long. The V gene's germline CDR1 is MGHDK and CDR2 SYGVNS. With 2 bases clipped from V and 4 bases from J, the junction kept 14 bases outside the gene matches. Written as DNA, the CDR3 is TGTGCCAGCAGTGAAAGTGTTGGACAGGGGTTTAGAAGCTATGGCTACACCTTC. It is translated as CASSESVGQGFRSYGYTF.

In this sample, this clone turned up a few times. The genes are TRBV5-6 and TRBJ2-1; the D gene is possibly TRBD1 (5 bases). CDR3 length: 17 residues. Trimming shortened V by 0 bases and J by 2 bases, and 15 bases separated the two germline ends. Germline V gene sequence: CDR1 SGHDT, CDR2 YYEEEE. The CDR3 loop reads CASSLDLGRTTYNEQFF. In DNA, the CDR3 is TGTGCCAGCAGCTTGGATTTGGGCCGGACAACCTACAATGAGCAGTTCTTC. The variable domain in full, with the rest retrieved from reference TRBV5-6 and TRBJ2-1, is DAGVTQSPTHLIKTRGQQVTLRCSPKSGHDTVSWYQQALGQGPQFIFQYYEEEERQRGNFPDRFSGHQFPNYSSELNVNALLLGDSALYLCASSLDLGRTTYNEQFFGPGTRLTVL.

There are a few counts of this clone. The chain links TRBV5-1 to TRBJ1-1; TRBD1 matches at 9 bases. The V segment lost 4 bases and the J segment 2 bases; nucleotides outside the gene matches: 9. In germline, CDR1 is SGHRS, CDR2 YFSETQ. CDR3 length equals 16 residues. The CDR3 region has the DNA TGCGCCAGCAGCCCGACGGGACAGGGAGCTAACACTGAAGCTTTCTTT. This sequence encodes CASSPTGQGANTEAFF.

V gene TRBV7-2 combines with J gene TRBJ2-2; 8 nucleotides line up with TRBD1. V trimming: 2 bases; J trimming: 7 bases; junction bases outside the gene matches: 6. Germline assignment: CDR1 SGHTA and CDR2 FQGNSA. This CDR3 has 15 amino acids. CDR3 residues: CASSLNPGGHGELFF. The CDR3 DNA follows: TGTGCCAGCAGCTTAAACCCAGGGGGCCACGGGGAGCTGTTTTTT.

The chain combines TRBV5-5 with TRBJ1-3, with a tentative D call TRBD1 (5 bases). From germline, CDR1 is SGHKS and CDR2 YYEKEE (reference sequence). V lost 7 bases and J 3 bases, leaving 17 bases between the germline ends. This CDR3 is 15 amino acids long. The DNA of the CDR3 is TGTGCCAGCGAATGGGGGGGGAGCTTTGGAAACACCATATATTTT. Translated: CASEWGGSFGNTIYF.

The CDR3 nucleotides read TGCGCCAGCAGCCTTGGCCCGGACGGACCCGCGGGGGCCCAGTACTTC. Translation gives CASSLGPDGPAGAQYF. The chain combines TRBV4-1 with TRBJ2-5; the match to TRBD2 covers 7 bases. The CDR3 runs 16 residues. V lost 4 bases, J lost 9 bases, and 17 bases stayed unmatched. The germline V gene has CDR1 MGHRA and CDR2 YSYEKL.

The genes are TRBV7-2 and TRBJ1-3; TRBD1 is a possible D gene (6 bases). The CDR3 loop spans 17 amino acids. Trimming left V 4 bases short and J 3 bases short, with 19 bases between. Germline lookup yields CDR1 SGHTA and CDR2 FQGNSA. CDR3 coding DNA: TGTGCCAGCAGCTCAATCCACAGGGTAGAACTTGGAAACACCATATATTTT. This translates into CASSSIHRVELGNTIYF.

This clone was observed many times. The sample carries other DNA sequences with the same CDR3. The chain combines TRBV7-9 with TRBJ1-4; D call uncertain. V was shortened by 1 base and J by 4 bases, with 10 bases between the two germline ends. The CDR3 totals 15 residues. Germline V lookup: CDR1 SEHNR, CDR2 FQNEAQ (reference sequence). This chain's CDR3 is CASSLEGGNNEKLFF. Here the CDR3 DNA reads TGTGCCAGCAGCTTAGAGGGCGGGAATAATGAAAAACTGTTTTTT.

In this sample, this clone turned up once. V and J are TRBV9 and TRBJ1-1; tentative D call: TRBD1 (5 bases). This CDR3 comprises 14 residues. Deletions cut 3 bases from V and 3 bases from J, with 12 bases between. The germline V gene encodes CDR1 SGDLS and CDR2 YYNGEE. The CDR3 sequence: CASSERIGDTEAFF. The CDR3 DNA sequence: TGTGCCAGCAGCGAAAGAATAGGGGACACTGAAGCTTTCTTT. The whole variable domain, filled in from reference TRBV9 and TRBJ1-1, reads DSGVTQTPKHLITATGQRVTLRCSPRSGDLSVYWYQQSLDQGLQFLIQYYNGEERAKGNILERFSAQQFPDLHSELNLSSLELGDSALYFCASSERIGDTEAFFGQGTRLTVV.

The CDR3 sequence: CASSELGGETQYF. The CDR3 nucleotides read TGCGCCAGCAGTGAGTTGGGGGGGGAGACCCAGTACTTC. V usage is TRBV10-2 and J usage is TRBJ2-5, with 7 positions matching TRBD2. Germline lookup yields CDR1 WSHSY and CDR2 SAAADI. With 1 base clipped from V and 5 bases from J, the junction kept 1 base outside the gene matches. This CDR3 comprises 13 residues.

The chain recombines TRBV30 with TRBJ1-2; 8 bases agree with TRBD1. Trimming cost V 5 bases and J 7 bases; bases outside gene matches: 12. The CDR3 runs to 14 residues. Looked up from germline, CDR1 is GTSNPN and CDR2 is SVGIG (reference sequence). Here the CDR3 DNA reads TGTGCCTGGGCCGGGGACAGGTTCCTCCGTGGCTACACCTTC. This sequence encodes CAWAGDRFLRGYTF.

The rearrangement joins TRBV11-3 to TRBJ1-6, with D possibly being TRBD1 (5 bases). The CDR3 runs 16 residues. Looked up from germline, CDR1 is SGHNT and CDR2 is YENEEA. V was shortened by 2 bases and J by 6 bases, with 14 bases between the two germline ends. CDR3 sequence: CASSLTPTAPNSPLHF. CDR3 in DNA: TGTGCCAGCAGCTTAACCCCGACAGCTCCTAATTCACCCCTCCACTTT.

The gene calls are TRBV4-1 and TRBJ1-1; D may be TRBD1 (5 bases). V was clipped by 1 base and J by 0 bases, with 15 bases between them. Germline V gene data show CDR1 as MGHRA and CDR2 as YSYEKL. The CDR3 runs to 17 residues. CDR3 in DNA: TGCGCCAGCAGCCAAGTTTTCGCCGGGGACGTGAACACTGAAGCTTTCTTT. Residues: CASSQVFAGDVNTEAFF.

In this sample, this clone turned up a few times. V gene TRBV18 combines with J gene TRBJ1-5; D remains ambiguous. Germline V lookup: CDR1 KGHSH, CDR2 LQKENI. V was clipped by 5 bases and J by 7 bases, with 12 bases between them. This CDR3 is 13 amino acids long. CDR3 amino acids: CASSGQEEQPQHF. The CDR3 DNA is TGTGCCAGCTCAGGGCAGGAAGAACAGCCCCAGCATTTT. Filled out from reference TRBV18 and TRBJ1-5, the complete variable domain reads NAGVMQNPRHLVRRRGQEARLRCSPMKGHSHVYWYRQLPEEGLKFMVYLQKENIIDESGMPKERFSAEFPKEGPSILRIQQVVRGDSAAYFCASSGQEEQPQHFGDGTRLSIL.

The V gene is TRBV29-1, the J gene TRBJ2-7; 9 positions match TRBD1. The V gene's germline CDR1 is SQVTM and CDR2 ANQGSEA. Germline trimming cut 2 bases from V and 6 bases from J; bases unmatched to any gene: 5. CDR3 size: 13 residues. The CDR3 nucleotides read TGCAGCGTTGAATCGGACAGGGGATCCGAGCAGTACTTC. Amino acids: CSVESDRGSEQYF.

V is TRBV11-2 and J is TRBJ2-7; TRBD2 matches 9 bases. CDR1 is SGHAT and CDR2 is FQNNGV in the germline V gene. The trim removed 5 bases at V and 1 base at J, leaving 9 bases unmatched. There are 16 residues in the CDR3. CDR3 DNA sequence: TGTGCCAGCAGCAGAGGAGCGGGGGGCCTGTCCTACGAGCAGTACTTC. Translation: CASSRGAGGLSYEQYF.

The chain recombines TRBV19 with TRBJ1-4; D gene unclear. Trimming took off 5 bases at V and 6 bases at J, with 13 bases between the two ends. The CDR3 consists of 14 residues. CDR1 and CDR2 from the germline V gene are LNHDA and SQIVND (reference sequence). The CDR3 protein is CASSPDLEDEKLFF. The CDR3 coding sequence is TGTGCCAGTAGTCCCGACCTAGAGGATGAAAAACTGTTTTTT.

This clone was counted once. The chain recombines TRBV6-5 with TRBJ2-1; D unclear. The germline gives CDR1 MNHEY, CDR2 SVGAGI. There are 11 residues in the CDR3. V lost 5 bases and J 8 bases, leaving 7 bases between the germline ends. CDR3 in DNA: TGTGCCAGCAGTCGTTGGGATGAGCAGTTCTTC. Protein: CASSRWDEQFF.

This clone was seen more than once but under ten times. This chain uses TRBV29-1 with TRBJ1-1; D gene uncertain. With 3 bases removed from V and 6 bases from J, the gap between germline ends came to 14 bases. The CDR3 runs to 13 residues. From germline, CDR1 is SQVTM and CDR2 ANQGSEA. The CDR3 DNA is TGCAGCGTTGATCGGCCAGAGGGCGCTGAAGCTTTCTTT. It specifies CSVDRPEGAEAFF.

V gene TRBV6-1 combines with J gene TRBJ1-6; D is undetermined. The germline V gene has CDR1 MNHNS and CDR2 SASEGT. The CDR3 has 15 residues. The V and J ends lost 4 bases and 10 bases respectively, with 17 bases between them. The CDR3 DNA follows: TGTGCCAGCAGTGTTTTGGCAGGACCCCAATCACCCCTCCACTTT. Translating gives CASSVLAGPQSPLHF.